These 26 T cell receptor beta chains share one sample of origin, sequenced in a study of cytomegalovirus exposure and HLA in healthy donors. Researchers ran the PCR with 60 Vbeta and 13 Jbeta primers. Data came from immunoSEQ multiplex PCR; TCRdb stores just in-frame clones and leaves some out. The table includes some 160,000 clones, approximately 82% detected once. The material sequenced was PBMCs. Source of these receptors: a male donor in good health and CMV-seropositive.

This clone was detected a few times. J is TRBJ2-7 and V is TRBV7-2, with 7 bases identical to TRBD1. The CDR3 runs to 14 residues. Germline CDR1 SGHTA, CDR2 FQGNSA. Unmatched junction bases numbered 9, after V lost 7 bases and J lost 3 bases. The CDR3 here is CASKPPDRYYEQYF. The CDR3 nucleotides are TGTGCCAGCAAACCCCCGGACAGGTACTACGAGCAGTACTTC.

The CDR3 coding sequence is TGTGCCAGCAGTGAATCCACAGGGAGGGGCTCACCCCTCCACTTT. It specifies CASSESTGRGSPLHF. The gene calls are TRBV25-1 and TRBJ1-6, with a weak D call TRBD1 (6 bases). The CDR3 is made up of 15 amino acids. Per germline, CDR1 MGHDK and CDR2 SYGVNS. V lost 1 base to trimming and J lost 10 bases, with 14 bases between them.

The chain is built from TRBV10-3 and TRBJ2-7; D may be TRBD2 (6 bases). The CDR3 covers 12 residues. CDR1 is ENHRY and CDR2 is SYGVKD in the germline V gene. Trimming stripped 10 bases from V and 3 bases from J, with 13 bases between. The CDR3 reads CATGGTGYEQYF. Written as DNA, the CDR3 is TGTGCCACAGGAGGGACGGGCTACGAGCAGTACTTC.

The CDR3 sequence: CASSGTGKNQPQHF. CDR3 nucleotides: TGTGCCAGCTCCGGGACAGGGAAGAATCAGCCCCAGCATTTT. The gene calls are TRBV27 and TRBJ1-5; 9 bases are shared with TRBD1. CDR1 MNHEY and CDR2 SMNVEV come from the germline V gene (reference sequence). The V and J ends lost 8 bases and 4 bases, in that order; junction bases with no gene match: 6. The CDR3 has 14 amino acids.

This sequence joins TRBV7-6 and TRBJ1-5; D possibly corresponds to TRBD1 (5 bases). The CDR3 has 14 residues. V lost 2 bases, J lost 5 bases, and 10 bases lay in between. The germline gives CDR1 SGHVS, CDR2 FNYEAQ. CDR3 residues: CASSLYTGDQPQHF. In DNA form, the CDR3 reads TGTGCCAGCAGCTTATACACGGGGGATCAGCCCCAGCATTTT.

V gene TRBV7-6 combines with J gene TRBJ1-6; TRBD1 aligns across 7 bases. CDR3 length: 17 residues. Germline lookup yields CDR1 SGHVS and CDR2 FNYEAQ. V shed 6 bases and J 1 base; nucleotides not matched to a gene: 9. Written as DNA, the CDR3 is TGTGCCAGCAGGAAACAGGGGAAGGGGTCCTATAATTCACCCCTCCACTTT. The encoded protein is CASRKQGKGSYNSPLHF.

V and J are TRBV27 and TRBJ2-1; 11 nucleotides line up with TRBD2. The CDR3 extends over 19 amino acids. The trim removed 5 bases at V and 4 bases at J, leaving 16 bases unmatched. Germline-derived CDR1 and CDR2 are MNHEY and SMNVEV (reference sequence). The CDR3 loop is CASSPRIWATSGSYNEQFF. Here the CDR3 DNA reads TGTGCCAGCAGTCCCCGGATTTGGGCCACTAGCGGGAGTTACAATGAGCAGTTCTTC.

The chain carries TRBV18 and TRBJ1-5, with 7 bases aligning to TRBD1. V trimming: 3 bases; J trimming: 6 bases; junction bases outside the gene matches: 5. The CDR3 totals 14 residues. From germline, CDR1 is KGHSH and CDR2 LQKENI. For the CDR3, the DNA is TGTGCCAGCTCACCCGACAGGGCGGCTCAGCCCCAGCATTTT. Translating it yields CASSPDRAAQPQHF. The variable domain in full, completed from reference TRBV18 and TRBJ1-5, reads NAGVMQNPRHLVRRRGQEARLRCSPMKGHSHVYWYRQLPEEGLKFMVYLQKENIIDESGMPKERFSAEFPKEGPSILRIQQVVRGDSAAYFCASSPDRAAQPQHFGDGTRLSIL.

J is TRBJ2-5 and V is TRBV7-6, with 7 bases that match TRBD1. The V and J ends lost 5 bases and 0 bases, in that order; junction bases with no gene match: 6. The CDR3 sequence is 15 residues long. In germline, CDR1 is SGHVS, CDR2 FNYEAQ. This chain's CDR3 is CASSPPTGDQETQYF. CDR3 in DNA: TGTGCCAGCAGCCCCCCAACAGGGGACCAAGAGACCCAGTACTTC.

This clone was recorded a few times. The chain carries TRBV13 and TRBJ1-2; 9 bases line up with TRBD1. Per germline, CDR1 PRHDT and CDR2 FYEKMQ (reference sequence). The CDR3 sequence is 14 residues long. The V segment lost 5 bases and the J segment 2 bases; nucleotides outside the gene matches: 3. The CDR3 sequence is CASSAGQGNYGYTF. In nucleotides, the CDR3 is TGTGCCAGCAGCGCCGGACAGGGGAACTATGGCTACACCTTC.

This chain uses TRBV28 with TRBJ2-3, with TRBD1 matching 10 bases. The J segment lost 3 bases and the V segment lost 5 bases, leaving 8 bases of the junction unmatched. In germline, CDR1 is MDHEN, CDR2 SYDVKM. CDR3 size: 16 residues. CDR3 sequence: CASSPRRDRGTDTQYF. CDR3 nucleotides: TGTGCCAGCAGTCCCCGCAGGGACAGGGGAACAGATACGCAGTATTTT.

This clone was counted once. CDR3 nucleotides: TGTGCCTGGAGTTCCCAAATCCACACAGATACGCAGTATTTT. Translating gives CAWSSQIHTDTQYF. The chain has TRBV30 and TRBJ2-3; D unresolved. The CDR3 extends over 14 amino acids. Germline V gene lookup returns CDR1 GTSNPN and CDR2 SVGIG (reference sequence). Trimming removed 2 bases at V and 2 bases at J, with 11 bases between.

The V gene is TRBV11-3, the J gene TRBJ2-1, with 8 bases fitting TRBD2. With 5 bases clipped from V and 5 bases from J, the junction kept 8 bases outside the gene matches. Germline-derived CDR1 and CDR2 are SGHNT and YENEEA. The CDR3 totals 15 residues. CDR3 DNA: TGTGCCAGCAGCCCCTCAGGCGGGAGGAACAATGAGCAGTTCTTC. Translated, it gives CASSPSGGRNNEQFF.

The chain uses TRBV4-3 and TRBJ2-7; the match to TRBD2 covers 8 bases. This CDR3 region has 15 residues. Trimming at V came to 1 base and at J to 2 bases, leaving 4 bases not matched to a gene. Germline V CDR1 and CDR2: LGHNA, YSLEER. CDR3 loop: CASSQGISGAYEQYF. CDR3 nucleotides: TGCGCCAGCAGCCAAGGGATTAGCGGGGCCTACGAGCAGTACTTC.

This rearrangement joins TRBV30 to TRBJ2-5, with D possibly TRBD1 on 6 matching bases. Between the trimmed V and J ends, which lost 2 bases and 5 bases, there was a span of 12 bases. The germline CDR1 and CDR2 sequences are GTSNPN and SVGIG (reference sequence). This CDR3 has 13 residues. The CDR3 loop is CAWSRTAQETQYF. DNA for the CDR3: TGTGCCTGGAGTAGGACAGCGCAGGAGACCCAGTACTTC.

The chain uses TRBV7-6 and TRBJ1-1; D is undetermined. V was shortened by 5 bases and J by 4 bases, with 14 bases between the two germline ends. The germline V gene encodes CDR1 SGHVS and CDR2 FNYEAQ. This CDR3 has 14 amino acids. CDR3: CASSTTSSGTEAFF. The CDR3 coding sequence is TGTGCCAGCAGCACAACGTCTTCAGGCACTGAAGCTTTCTTT.

Details on this clone: At one end, the junction sequence differs from germline, possibly due to a read error. V gene TRBV10-1 combines with J gene TRBJ1-3; weak D call: TRBD1 (5 bases). The CDR3 has 14 residues. Germline V gives CDR1 WNHNN, CDR2 SYGVQD (reference sequence). CDR3 coding DNA: TGCGCCAGCAGTCGCGGGACCCTGGGAAGCACCATATATTTT. This translates into CASSRGTLGSTIYF.

A word on this clone: Other nucleotide sequences in the sample specify the same CDR3. The chain carries TRBV5-1 and TRBJ2-7, with 7 positions matching TRBD1. V lost 4 bases to trimming and J lost 2 bases; unmatched junction nucleotides: 6. The CDR3 contains 14 residues. Germline V CDR1 and CDR2: SGHRS, YFSETQ. CDR3 nucleotides: TGCGCCAGCAGCCTAGCCGGGACAGCCTACGAGCAGTACTTC. Translating it yields CASSLAGTAYEQYF.

The chain employs TRBV9 and TRBJ2-3; D is undetermined. The germline gives CDR1 SGDLS, CDR2 YYNGEE. The V and J ends lost 1 base and 0 bases respectively, with 18 bases between them. This CDR3 region has 18 residues. The CDR3 DNA reads as TGTGCCAGCAGCGTAACCCCCGACGCGGAAATTAGCACAGATACGCAGTATTTT. This translates into CASSVTPDAEISTDTQYF.

The J gene is TRBJ2-5, the V gene TRBV7-9, with D perhaps matching TRBD1 (6 bases). The CDR3 is made up of 15 amino acids. Germline values: CDR1 SEHNR, CDR2 FQNEAQ (reference sequence). Trimming removed 7 bases from V and 0 bases from J, with 15 bases in between. In DNA, the CDR3 is TGTGCCAGCACCCTCCACAGGGCGTACCAAGAGACCCAGTACTTC. Translation gives CASTLHRAYQETQYF. Full variable domain (remainder filled in from reference TRBV7-9 and TRBJ2-5): DTGVSQNPRHKITKRGQNVTFRCDPISEHNRLYWYRQTLGQGPEFLTYFQNEAQLEKSRLLSDRFSAERPKGSFSTLEIQRTEQGDSAMYLCASTLHRAYQETQYFGPGTRLLVL.

The chain is built from TRBV9 and TRBJ1-5; 9 bases agree with TRBD1. Trimming removed 4 bases from V and 7 bases from J; junction bases left unmatched: 6. The CDR3 has 14 amino acids. The V gene's germline CDR1 is SGDLS and CDR2 YYNGEE. CDR3 coding DNA: TGTGCCAGCAGCTCCGGGACAGGGAAGCAGCCCCAGCATTTT. Translating gives CASSSGTGKQPQHF.

The chain carries TRBV16 and TRBJ2-1; TRBD1 aligns across 10 bases. Unmatched junction bases numbered 9, after V lost 6 bases and J lost 4 bases. Germline V gives CDR1 KGHSY, CDR2 FQNENV. CDR3 length: 16 residues. The CDR3 DNA reads as TGTGCCAGCAGTCCTACCGGGACAGGGGATTACAATGAGCAGTTCTTC. It specifies CASSPTGTGDYNEQFF.

This rearrangement joins TRBV27 to TRBJ2-1; perhaps TRBD2 as D (5 bases). V was trimmed by 7 bases and J by 0 bases, leaving 16 bases between them. This CDR3 comprises 16 residues. The germline V gene encodes CDR1 MNHEY and CDR2 SMNVEV (reference sequence). CDR3 sequence reads: CASTLSGYSSYNEQFF. CDR3 DNA: TGTGCCAGCACGCTATCGGGATACAGCTCCTACAATGAGCAGTTCTTC.

This clone was recorded a few times. V usage is TRBV27 and J usage is TRBJ2-7; 10 bases are shared with TRBD2. The V gene's germline CDR1 is MNHEY and CDR2 SMNVEV (reference sequence). The CDR3 contains 15 residues. The V gene end was trimmed by 3 bases and the J gene end by 2 bases; junction bases not matched to a gene: 4. CDR3 amino acids: CASSFSGRSPYEQYF. In DNA form, the CDR3 reads TGTGCCAGCAGTTTTAGCGGGAGGTCCCCCTACGAGCAGTACTTC.

As for this clone: The same CDR3 is also encoded by other DNA sequences in this sample. This chain joins TRBV5-1 and TRBJ2-2; a weak D match, TRBD1 (6 bases). CDR1 is SGHRS, CDR2 YFSETQ, per germline. The CDR3 runs to 14 residues. V lost 2 bases to trimming and J lost 1 base, with 6 bases between them. The CDR3 protein is CASSLGGNTGELFF. In nucleotides, the CDR3 is TGCGCCAGCAGCTTAGGGGGGAACACCGGGGAGCTGTTTTTT.

This rearrangement joins TRBV9 to TRBJ1-5, with D possibly being TRBD1 (6 bases). This CDR3 is built from 15 residues. Trimming stripped 0 bases from V and 6 bases from J, with 13 bases between. CDR1 is SGDLS, CDR2 YYNGEE, per germline. The CDR3, as DNA: TGTGCCAGCAGCGTAGCAGGGGTTGAGGGTCAGCCCCAGCATTTT. Protein sequence: CASSVAGVEGQPQHF.